This T cell receptor beta chain was captured in a study of T cell responses to AZD1222 COVID-19 vaccine. The repertoire was sequenced with immunoSEQ multiplex PCR; TCRdb's copy has only in-frame clones and lacks some. The sample lists about 150,000 clones; approximately 90% were seen once. CDR1 and CDR2 from the germline V gene are SGHDT and YYEEEE. CDR3 size: 15 residues. The germline V and J ends were trimmed by 4 bases and 8 bases, with 21 bases remaining between them. This receptor was taken from an adult in good health. The gene calls are TRBV5-6 and TRBJ1-1; D call uncertain. The sequenced sample was peripheral blood, obtained on day 0 of AZD1222 vaccination. CDR3 sequence: CASSTYSLDGREAFF. The CDR3, as DNA: TGTGCCAGCAGCACCTACTCCCTGGACGGAAGAGAAGCTTTCTTT.